One and the same sample provided the 20 T cell receptor beta chains below, sequenced in a study of response to subunit inactivated influenza vaccine. TCRdb used MiXCR to reprocess the RT-PCR reads, holding one entry per CDR3 protein. The repertoire holds 650,000 to 850,000 distinct CDR3 sequences, with roughly 14% as singletons. This sample comprised PBMCs from blood, obtained less than 15 days before vaccination. These receptors were collected from a man aged 45-65 years who received an inactivated influenza vaccine.

This clonotype showed up many times. V gene TRBV3-1 combines with J gene TRBJ2-1; 9 bases line up with TRBD2. The germline CDR1 and CDR2 sequences are LGHDT and YNNKEL (reference sequence). The CDR3 is 15 amino acids. V dropped 2 bases and J dropped 5; count of bases not matched to a gene: 4. This CDR3 reads CASSQTSGGNNEQFF. The CDR3 region has the DNA TGTGCCAGCAGCCAAACCAGCGGGGGGAACAATGAGCAGTTCTTC.

There are a few counts of this clonotype. The V gene is TRBV10-3, the J gene TRBJ1-2; weak D call: TRBD1 (5 bases). Germline assignment: CDR1 ENHRY and CDR2 SYGVKD. The CDR3 extends over 14 amino acids. Trimming cost V 4 bases and J 3 bases, with 12 bases left between them. The CDR3 loop is CAISGRQGYYGYTF. CDR3 sequence (DNA): TGTGCCATCAGTGGGAGGCAGGGATACTATGGCTACACCTTC.

The chain uses TRBV5-1 and TRBJ2-7; the match to TRBD1 covers 9 bases. V lost 3 bases, J lost 6 bases, and 4 bases stayed unmatched. This CDR3 is 13 amino acids long. Germline V gives CDR1 SGHRS, CDR2 YFSETQ. In DNA form, the CDR3 reads TGCGCCAGCAGCTCGACAGGGGGAGGCGAGCAGTACTTC. The encoded protein is CASSSTGGGEQYF. The full variable domain, with the rest looked up from reference TRBV5-1 and TRBJ2-7, is KAGVTQTPRYLIKTRGQQVTLSCSPISGHRSVSWYQQTPGQGLQFLFEYFSETQRNKGNFPGRFSGRQFSNSRSEMNVSTLELGDSALYLCASSSTGGGEQYFGPGTRLTVT.

Many counts were recorded for this clonotype. The chain combines TRBV10-3 with TRBJ2-7, with D perhaps matching TRBD1 or TRBD2 (5 bases each). Germline CDR1 and CDR2: ENHRY and SYGVKD. The CDR3 has 15 amino acids. The V gene lost 8 bases and the J gene lost 0 bases, with 17 bases spanning the gap. The CDR3 loop reads CAIAERGDSSYEQYF. The CDR3 DNA sequence: TGTGCCATCGCGGAGCGAGGGGATAGCTCCTACGAGCAGTACTTC.

V gene TRBV6-1 combines with J gene TRBJ2-7, with 11 positions matching TRBD2. V was pared by 7 bases and J by 4 bases, with 6 bases of the junction left unmatched. The CDR3 runs 14 residues. Germline assignment: CDR1 MNHNS and CDR2 SASEGT. The CDR3 region is CASTRTSGLYEQYF. In DNA, the CDR3 is TGTGCCAGCACCCGGACTAGCGGGCTTTACGAGCAGTACTTC.

This clonotype was counted only a few times. The chain recombines TRBV20-1 with TRBJ2-5; D perhaps matches TRBD2 (5 bases). With 2 bases removed from V and 2 bases from J, the gap between germline ends came to 18 bases. This CDR3 region has 16 residues. Germline CDR1 DFQATT, CDR2 SNEGSKA (reference sequence). Here the CDR3 reads CSARLFRGRRQETQYF. For the CDR3, the DNA is TGCAGTGCTAGACTCTTTCGGGGTAGGCGGCAAGAGACCCAGTACTTC.

This clonotype was found a few times. The rearrangement links TRBV20-1 to TRBJ2-3; 10 nucleotides match TRBD2. Germline loops: CDR1 DFQATT, CDR2 SNEGSKA (reference sequence). This CDR3 region has 14 residues. V shed 6 bases and J 0 bases; nucleotides not matched to a gene: 3. DNA for the CDR3: TGCAGTGCAACGACTAGCGGGAGCACAGATACGCAGTATTTT. Its protein product is CSATTSGSTDTQYF.

CDR3 loop: CASSTEASGANVLTF. The CDR3 nucleotides are TGTGCCAGCAGCACTGAAGCTTCTGGGGCCAACGTCCTGACTTTC. The chain carries TRBV6-1 and TRBJ2-6; D not resolved. Germline CDR1 is MNHNS and CDR2 is SASEGT. The CDR3 length is 15 residues. Trimming stripped 6 bases from V and 1 base from J, with 10 bases between.

V gene TRBV5-5 combines with J gene TRBJ2-3, with 8 positions matching TRBD1. The germline gives CDR1 SGHKS, CDR2 YYEKEE (reference sequence). J lost 3 bases, V lost 2 bases, and 2 bases had no gene match. The CDR3 contains 14 residues. The CDR3 loop is CASSFQGATDTQYF. The CDR3 DNA is TGTGCCAGCAGCTTTCAGGGGGCAACAGATACGCAGTATTTT.

This clonotype was seen many times. The J gene is TRBJ2-5, the V gene TRBV3-1; 7 positions agree with TRBD2. V shed 2 bases and J 4 bases; nucleotides not matched to a gene: 4. This CDR3 comprises 14 residues. The germline CDR1 and CDR2 sequences are LGHDT and YNNKEL (reference sequence). DNA for the CDR3: TGTGCCAGCAGCCAACAGGGCGGGGGAGAGACCCAGTACTTC. Translation gives CASSQQGGGETQYF.

The V gene is TRBV2, the J gene TRBJ2-5; TRBD1 matches at 8 bases. The germline CDR1 and CDR2 sequences are SNHLY and FYNNEI. The CDR3 runs to 15 residues. The junction had 9 bases not matched to a gene; V was cut back by 6 bases and J by 3 bases. Here the CDR3 reads CASSAGQGVEETQYF. The DNA for the CDR3 is TGTGCCAGCAGCGCCGGACAGGGTGTGGAAGAGACCCAGTACTTC.

V usage is TRBV4-2 and J usage is TRBJ2-7, with TRBD2 matching over 8 bases. Germline CDR1 reads LGHNA; CDR2 reads YNFKEQ. The CDR3 loop spans 16 amino acids. The trim removed 0 bases at V and 2 bases at J, leaving 6 bases unmatched. CDR3 amino acids: CASSQEQTSAAYEQYF. In DNA form, the CDR3 reads TGTGCCAGCAGCCAAGAACAGACTAGCGCAGCCTACGAGCAGTACTTC.

The chain employs TRBV20-1 and TRBJ2-7; 8 positions agree with TRBD2. The CDR3 is 14 residues long. Germline CDR1 DFQATT, CDR2 SNEGSKA (reference sequence). The J segment lost 3 bases and the V segment lost 3 bases, leaving 7 bases of the junction unmatched. This CDR3 reads CSASSGTRRYEQYF. CDR3 DNA sequence: TGCAGTGCTAGTTCTGGGACTAGGCGCTACGAGCAGTACTTC.

This clonotype came up many times. The chain joins TRBV20-1 to TRBJ2-1; 12 nucleotides match TRBD2. Per germline, CDR1 DFQATT and CDR2 SNEGSKA (reference sequence). V dropped 3 bases and J dropped 9; count of bases not matched to a gene: 12. This CDR3 is 16 amino acids long. The CDR3 nucleotides read TGCAGTGCTAGTCGCCTTACTAGCGGGAGGCCTTTTGAGCAGTTCTTC. Amino acids: CSASRLTSGRPFEQFF.

V and J are TRBV20-1 and TRBJ2-7, with 8 bases matching TRBD1. This CDR3 region has 14 residues. The trim removed 5 bases at V and 3 bases at J, leaving 9 bases unmatched. CDR1 DFQATT and CDR2 SNEGSKA come from the germline V gene (reference sequence). Here the CDR3 reads CSAGTGTGLYEQYF. In DNA form, the CDR3 reads TGCAGTGCTGGAACCGGGACAGGTCTCTACGAGCAGTACTTC.

This clonotype has more than one count but fewer than ten. This chain joins TRBV13 and TRBJ1-1, with 7 bases that match TRBD1. The CDR3 length is 16 residues. The V and J ends lost 5 bases and 0 bases, in that order; junction bases with no gene match: 9. CDR1 and CDR2 from the germline V gene are PRHDT and FYEKMQ (reference sequence). CDR3 in DNA: TGTGCCAGCAGCCCCGGGCTCGGGACAGTGAACACTGAAGCTTTCTTT. Protein: CASSPGLGTVNTEAFF.

In this sample, this clonotype turned up a few times. The V call is TRBV24-1, the J call TRBJ2-1, with 14 nucleotides matching TRBD2. V trimming: 8 bases; J trimming: 10 bases; junction bases outside the gene matches: 6. Germline V gene data show CDR1 as KGHDR and CDR2 as SFDVKD. The CDR3 sequence is 14 residues long. CDR3 in amino acids: CATTGTSGSQEQFF. The CDR3 nucleotides read TGTGCCACCACTGGGACTAGCGGGAGTCAGGAGCAGTTCTTC.

This clonotype was recorded a few times. The CDR3: CAISEEKTSGGQKNIQYF. The CDR3 DNA reads as TGTGCCATCAGTGAGGAAAAGACTAGCGGGGGCCAGAAAAACATTCAGTACTTC. This chain joins TRBV10-3 and TRBJ2-4, with TRBD2 identical over 12 bases. The length of the CDR3 is 18 residues. The V gene's germline CDR1 is ENHRY and CDR2 SYGVKD. J lost 4 bases, V lost 2 bases, and 9 bases had no gene match.

This chain joins TRBV20-1 and TRBJ2-3; 11 bases agree with TRBD2. This CDR3 contains 18 residues. Trimming cost V 6 bases and J 2 bases; bases outside gene matches: 16. Germline V lookup: CDR1 DFQATT, CDR2 SNEGSKA (reference sequence). CDR3 DNA sequence: TGCAGTGCCCTACCGACAAAACGACTAGCGGGAAACACAGATACGCAGTATTTT. Translation gives CSALPTKRLAGNTDTQYF.

V usage is TRBV15 and J usage is TRBJ1-1; D not resolved. V dropped 0 bases and J dropped 1 base, with 9 bases sitting between them. CDR1 and CDR2 from the germline V gene are LNHNV and YYDKDF (reference sequence). This CDR3 comprises 15 residues. In nucleotides, the CDR3 is TGTGCCACCAGCAGAGATCTGGGTTCGAACACTGAAGCTTTCTTT. Translation: CATSRDLGSNTEAFF.